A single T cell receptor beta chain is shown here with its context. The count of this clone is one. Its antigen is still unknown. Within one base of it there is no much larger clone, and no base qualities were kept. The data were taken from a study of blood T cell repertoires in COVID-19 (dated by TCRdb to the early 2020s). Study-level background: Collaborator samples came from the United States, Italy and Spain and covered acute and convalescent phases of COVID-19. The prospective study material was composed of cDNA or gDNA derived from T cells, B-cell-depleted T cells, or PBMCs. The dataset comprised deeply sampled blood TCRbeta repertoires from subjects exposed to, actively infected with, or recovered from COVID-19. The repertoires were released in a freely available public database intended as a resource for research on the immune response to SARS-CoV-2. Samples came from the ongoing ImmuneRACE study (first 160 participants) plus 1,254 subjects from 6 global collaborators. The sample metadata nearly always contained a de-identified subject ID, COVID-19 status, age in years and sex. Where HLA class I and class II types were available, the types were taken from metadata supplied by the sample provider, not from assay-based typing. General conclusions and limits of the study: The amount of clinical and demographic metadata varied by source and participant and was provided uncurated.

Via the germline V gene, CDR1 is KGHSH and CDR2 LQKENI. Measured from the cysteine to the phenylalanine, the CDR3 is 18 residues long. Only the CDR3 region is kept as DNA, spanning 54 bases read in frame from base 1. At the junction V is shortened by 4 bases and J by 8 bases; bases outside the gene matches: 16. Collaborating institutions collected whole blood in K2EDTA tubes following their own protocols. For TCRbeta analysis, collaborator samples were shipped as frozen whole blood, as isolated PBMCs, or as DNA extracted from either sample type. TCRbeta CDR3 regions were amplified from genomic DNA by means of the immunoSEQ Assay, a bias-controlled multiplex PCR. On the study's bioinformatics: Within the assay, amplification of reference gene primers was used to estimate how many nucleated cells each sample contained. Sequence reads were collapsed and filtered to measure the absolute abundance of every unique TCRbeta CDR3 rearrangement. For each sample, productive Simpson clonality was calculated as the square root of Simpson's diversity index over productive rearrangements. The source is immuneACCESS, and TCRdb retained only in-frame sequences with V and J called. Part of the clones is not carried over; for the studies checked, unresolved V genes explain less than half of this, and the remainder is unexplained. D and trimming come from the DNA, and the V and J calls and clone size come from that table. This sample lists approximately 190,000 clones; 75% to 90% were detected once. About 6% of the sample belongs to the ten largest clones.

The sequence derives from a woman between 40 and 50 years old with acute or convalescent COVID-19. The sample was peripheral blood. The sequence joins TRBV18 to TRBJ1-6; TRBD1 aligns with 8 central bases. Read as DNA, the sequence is TGTGCCAGCTCACTAAACCTCTGGACAGGGAGGTTTGATTCACCCCTCCACTTT. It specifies CASSLNLWTGRFDSPLHF.